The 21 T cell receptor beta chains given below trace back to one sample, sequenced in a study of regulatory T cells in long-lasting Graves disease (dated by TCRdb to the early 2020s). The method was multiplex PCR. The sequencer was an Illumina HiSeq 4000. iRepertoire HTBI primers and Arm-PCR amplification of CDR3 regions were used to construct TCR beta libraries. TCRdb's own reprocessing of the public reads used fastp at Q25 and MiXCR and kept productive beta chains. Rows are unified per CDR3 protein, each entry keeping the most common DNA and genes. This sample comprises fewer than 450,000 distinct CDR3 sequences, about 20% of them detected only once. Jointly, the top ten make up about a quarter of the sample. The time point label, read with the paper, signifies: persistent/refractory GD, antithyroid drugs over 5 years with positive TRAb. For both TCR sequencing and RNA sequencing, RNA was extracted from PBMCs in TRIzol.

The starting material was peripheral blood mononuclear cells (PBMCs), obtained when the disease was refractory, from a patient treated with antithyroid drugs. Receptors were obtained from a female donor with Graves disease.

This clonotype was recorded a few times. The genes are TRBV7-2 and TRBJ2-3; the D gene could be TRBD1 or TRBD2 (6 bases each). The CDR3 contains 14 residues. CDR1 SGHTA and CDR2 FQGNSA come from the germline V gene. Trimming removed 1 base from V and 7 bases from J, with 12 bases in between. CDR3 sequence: CASSLEGGSNTQYF. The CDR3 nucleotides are TGTGCCAGCAGCTTAGAGGGGGGTTCGAATACGCAGTATTTT.

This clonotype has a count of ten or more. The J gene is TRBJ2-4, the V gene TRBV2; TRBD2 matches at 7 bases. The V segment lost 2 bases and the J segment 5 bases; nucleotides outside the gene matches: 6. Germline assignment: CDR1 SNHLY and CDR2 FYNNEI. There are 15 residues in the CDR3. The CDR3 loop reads CASSERGTTQNIQYF. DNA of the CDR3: TGTGCCAGCAGTGAACGCGGGACTACACAAAACATTCAGTACTTC.

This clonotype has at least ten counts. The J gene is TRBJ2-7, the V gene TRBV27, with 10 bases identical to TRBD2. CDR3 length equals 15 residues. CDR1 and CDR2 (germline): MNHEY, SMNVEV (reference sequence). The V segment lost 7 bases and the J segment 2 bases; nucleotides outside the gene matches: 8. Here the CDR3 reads CASKPGLAETYEQYF. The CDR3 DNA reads TGTGCCAGCAAACCAGGACTAGCGGAAACCTACGAGCAGTACTTC.

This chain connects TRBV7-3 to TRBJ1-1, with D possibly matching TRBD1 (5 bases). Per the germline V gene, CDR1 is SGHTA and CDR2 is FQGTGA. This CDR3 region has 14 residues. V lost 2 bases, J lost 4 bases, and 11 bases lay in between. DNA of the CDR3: TGTGCCAGCAGCTTACAGGGATCGGTCACTGAAGCTTTCTTT. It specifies CASSLQGSVTEAFF.

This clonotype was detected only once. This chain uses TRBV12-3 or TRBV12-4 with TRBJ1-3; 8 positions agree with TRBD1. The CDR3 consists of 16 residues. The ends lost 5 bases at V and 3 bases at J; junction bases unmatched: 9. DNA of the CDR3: TGTGCCAGCAGTCCGGGGACAGGCAATTATGGAAACACCATATATTTT. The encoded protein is CASSPGTGNYGNTIYF.

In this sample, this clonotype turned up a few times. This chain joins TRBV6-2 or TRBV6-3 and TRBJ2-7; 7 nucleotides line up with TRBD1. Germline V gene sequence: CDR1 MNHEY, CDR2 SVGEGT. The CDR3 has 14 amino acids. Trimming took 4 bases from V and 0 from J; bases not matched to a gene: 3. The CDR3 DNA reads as TGTGCCAGCAGTTCCGACAGGGTCTCCTACGAGCAGTACTTC. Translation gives CASSSDRVSYEQYF.

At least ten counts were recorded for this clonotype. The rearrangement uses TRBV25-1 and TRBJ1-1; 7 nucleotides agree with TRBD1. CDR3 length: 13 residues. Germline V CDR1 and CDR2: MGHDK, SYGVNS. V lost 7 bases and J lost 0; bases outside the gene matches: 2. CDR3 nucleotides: TGTGCCAGCACGGGACAGATGAACACTGAAGCTTTCTTT. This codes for CASTGQMNTEAFF. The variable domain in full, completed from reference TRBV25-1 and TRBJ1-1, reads EADIYQTPRYLVIGTGKKITLECSQTMGHDKMYWYQQDPGMELHLIHYSYGVNSTEKGDLSSESTVSRIRTEHFPLTLESARPSHTSQYLCASTGQMNTEAFFGQGTRLTVV.

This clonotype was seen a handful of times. The CDR3 nucleotides are TGTGCCTGGAGGAAGGGGACGGCGAACACTGAAGCTTTCTTT. Encoded protein: CAWRKGTANTEAFF. This chain joins TRBV30 and TRBJ1-1; TRBD1 might be the D (5 bases). The CDR3 runs to 14 residues. Per the germline V gene, CDR1 is GTSNPN and CDR2 is SVGIG (reference sequence). Trimming stripped 3 bases from V and 1 base from J, with 12 bases between.

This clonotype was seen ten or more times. The CDR3 DNA sequence: TGTGCCAGCAGATTAACCCCAGGGGGCAGTGAAAAACTGTTTTTT. Translating gives CASRLTPGGSEKLFF. The chain employs TRBV7-2 and TRBJ1-4, with TRBD1 identical over 8 bases. Germline CDR1 and CDR2: SGHTA and FQGNSA. J gave up 7 bases and V 6 bases, and 10 bases lay outside the gene matches. This CDR3 contains 15 residues.

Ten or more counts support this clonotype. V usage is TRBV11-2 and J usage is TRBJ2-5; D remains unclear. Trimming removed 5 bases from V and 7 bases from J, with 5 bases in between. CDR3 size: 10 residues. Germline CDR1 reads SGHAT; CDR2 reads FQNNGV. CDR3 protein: CASSTGTQYF. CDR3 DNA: TGTGCCAGCAGCACTGGGACCCAGTACTTC.

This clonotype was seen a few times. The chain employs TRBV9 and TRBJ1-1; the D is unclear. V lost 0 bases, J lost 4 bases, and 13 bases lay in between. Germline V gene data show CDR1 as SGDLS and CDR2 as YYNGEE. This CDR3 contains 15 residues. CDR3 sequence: CASSVAQGRSTEAFF. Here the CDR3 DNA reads TGTGCCAGCAGCGTAGCTCAAGGGCGGAGCACTGAAGCTTTCTTT.

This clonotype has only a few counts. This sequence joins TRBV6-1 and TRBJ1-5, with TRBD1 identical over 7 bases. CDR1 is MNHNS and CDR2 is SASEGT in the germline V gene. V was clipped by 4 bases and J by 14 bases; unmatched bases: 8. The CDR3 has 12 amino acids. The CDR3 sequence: CASSAHSGTEHF. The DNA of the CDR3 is TGTGCCAGCAGTGCACATTCCGGGACAGAGCATTTT.

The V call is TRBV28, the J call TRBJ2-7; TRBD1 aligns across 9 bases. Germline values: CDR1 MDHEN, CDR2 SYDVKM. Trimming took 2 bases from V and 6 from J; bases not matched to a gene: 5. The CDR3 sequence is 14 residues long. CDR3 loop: CASSLGTGISEQYF. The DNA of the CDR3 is TGTGCCAGCAGTTTAGGGACAGGGATTAGCGAGCAGTACTTC.

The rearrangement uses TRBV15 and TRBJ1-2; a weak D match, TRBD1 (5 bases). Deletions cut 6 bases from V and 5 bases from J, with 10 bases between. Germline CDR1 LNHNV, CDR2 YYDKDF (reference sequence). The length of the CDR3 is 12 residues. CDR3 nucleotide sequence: TGTGCCACCAGGACGGGACCTTATGGCTACACCTTC. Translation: CATRTGPYGYTF.

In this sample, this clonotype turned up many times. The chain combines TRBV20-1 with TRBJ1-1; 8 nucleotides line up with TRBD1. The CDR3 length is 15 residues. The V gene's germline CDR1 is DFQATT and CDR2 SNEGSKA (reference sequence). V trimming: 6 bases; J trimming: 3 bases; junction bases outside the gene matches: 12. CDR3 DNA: TGCAGTGCCGCATCCCCGACAGGGGAGGACACTGAAGCTTTCTTT. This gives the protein CSAASPTGEDTEAFF.

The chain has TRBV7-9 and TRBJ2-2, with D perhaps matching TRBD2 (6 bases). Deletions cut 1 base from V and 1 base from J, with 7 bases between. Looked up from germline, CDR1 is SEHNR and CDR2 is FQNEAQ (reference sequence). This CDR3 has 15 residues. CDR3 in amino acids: CASSLDGRNTGELFF. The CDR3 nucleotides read TGTGCCAGCAGCTTAGACGGGAGGAACACCGGGGAGCTGTTTTTT.

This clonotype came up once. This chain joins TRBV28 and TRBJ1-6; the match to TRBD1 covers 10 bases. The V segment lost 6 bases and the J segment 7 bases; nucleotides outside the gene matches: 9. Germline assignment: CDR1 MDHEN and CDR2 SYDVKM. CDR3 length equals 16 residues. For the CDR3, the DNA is TGTGCCAGCAGAACCGAGACAGGGGGCGGCAATTCACCCCTCCACTTT. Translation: CASRTETGGGNSPLHF.

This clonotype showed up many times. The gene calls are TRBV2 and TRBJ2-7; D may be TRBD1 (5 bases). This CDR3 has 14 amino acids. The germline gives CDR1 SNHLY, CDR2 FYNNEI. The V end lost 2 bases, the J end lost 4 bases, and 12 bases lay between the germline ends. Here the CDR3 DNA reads TGTGCCAGCAGTGAAAGGGGATTCGGTTACGAGCAGTACTTC. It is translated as CASSERGFGYEQYF.

Here the CDR3 DNA reads TGTGCCAGTAGGGGACCCTTCCTACAGGGGGATAGCAATCAGCCCCAGCATTTT. This translates into CASRGPFLQGDSNQPQHF. This sequence joins TRBV19 and TRBJ1-5; TRBD1 aligns across 8 bases. The CDR3 is 18 residues long. Trimming took 6 bases from V and 0 from J; bases not matched to a gene: 13. The germline V gene encodes CDR1 LNHDA and CDR2 SQIVND (reference sequence).

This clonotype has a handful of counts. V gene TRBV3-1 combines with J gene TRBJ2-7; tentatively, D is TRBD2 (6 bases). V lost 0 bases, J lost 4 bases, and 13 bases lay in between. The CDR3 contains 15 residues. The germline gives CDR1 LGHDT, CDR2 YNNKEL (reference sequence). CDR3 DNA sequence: TGTGCCAGCAGCCAAGATCTAGCGCGTGATTACGAGCAGTACTTC. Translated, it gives CASSQDLARDYEQYF.

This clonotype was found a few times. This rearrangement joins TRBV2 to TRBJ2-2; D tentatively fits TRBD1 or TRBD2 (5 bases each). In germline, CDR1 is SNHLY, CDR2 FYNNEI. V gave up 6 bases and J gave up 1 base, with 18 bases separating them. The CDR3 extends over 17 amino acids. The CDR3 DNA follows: TGTGCCAGCAGGTGGAGGACATCCGCCTTGAACACCGGGGAGCTGTTTTTT. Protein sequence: CASRWRTSALNTGELFF.